The 20 T cell receptor beta chains reported below all come from one sample, sequenced in a study of identical twins. TCRdb re-derived calls from the 5' RACE reads in MiXCR, one entry per CDR3 protein. The sample contains approximately 350,000 distinct CDR3 sequences, roughly 12% of which appear only once. These data also featured in a second study, about yellow fever vaccine responses in identical twins.

Sequenced sample: CD8+ T cells sorted from blood. All receptors come from a young woman in good health.

The chain couples TRBV27 to TRBJ2-7, with D perhaps matching TRBD2 (6 bases). Trimming took 6 bases from V and 7 from J, leaving 19 bases between them. Germline assignment: CDR1 MNHEY and CDR2 SMNVEV (reference sequence). The CDR3 totals 14 residues. The CDR3 DNA reads as TGTGCCAGCAGCGATGGAGGGCCAGCTAGGGAGCAGTACTTC. This sequence encodes CASSDGGPAREQYF.

In its sample, this clonotype was seen a few times. V is TRBV4-2 and J is TRBJ2-3, with a tentative D call TRBD2 (5 bases). Trimming shortened V by 3 bases and J by 5 bases, and 12 bases separated the two germline ends. Germline CDR1 and CDR2: LGHNA and YNFKEQ. The CDR3 consists of 14 residues. The CDR3 sequence: CASSHEVAGDTQYF. The DNA of the CDR3 is TGTGCCAGCAGCCATGAAGTGGCGGGAGATACGCAGTATTTT.

This clonotype appeared many times. V and J are TRBV24-1 and TRBJ1-2; D unclear. The length of the CDR3 is 14 residues. The germline V gene has CDR1 KGHDR and CDR2 SFDVKD. Trimming took 4 bases from V and 4 from J, leaving 12 bases between them. The chain's CDR3 is CATSDTLWGYGYTF. The CDR3 DNA reads TGTGCCACCAGTGACACCCTATGGGGCTATGGCTACACCTTC.

This clonotype has a handful of counts. The rearrangement links TRBV27 to TRBJ2-3; 9 bases match TRBD2. Trimming took 5 bases from V and 3 from J; bases not matched to a gene: 9. The CDR3 is 16 residues long. Per the germline V gene, CDR1 is MNHEY and CDR2 is SMNVEV (reference sequence). CDR3 DNA: TGTGCCAGCAGTCTTAGCGGGAGAGGGAGTACAGATACGCAGTATTTT. It specifies CASSLSGRGSTDTQYF.

The rearrangement uses TRBV15 and TRBJ2-1; D perhaps matches TRBD2 (6 bases). Germline loops: CDR1 LNHNV, CDR2 YYDKDF (reference sequence). The CDR3 has 15 amino acids. Trimming removed 5 bases at V and 6 bases at J, with 17 bases between. The CDR3 loop is CATSARDSGPNEQFF. As DNA, the CDR3 is TGTGCCACCAGCGCTCGGGACTCGGGGCCCAATGAGCAGTTCTTC.

The V and J genes are TRBV5-1 and TRBJ2-5; TRBD1 aligns across 8 bases. This CDR3 is built from 16 residues. Germline V gene sequence: CDR1 SGHRS, CDR2 YFSETQ. V was clipped by 4 bases and J by 3 bases; unmatched bases: 11. The CDR3 DNA is TGCGCCAGCAGCGTTGAGGGGACAGGTCGAAAAGAGACCCAGTACTTC. Protein: CASSVEGTGRKETQYF.

This clonotype was picked up a small number of times. This chain joins TRBV20-1 and TRBJ1-1; 7 nucleotides match TRBD1. The CDR3 contains 17 residues. Trimming cost V 5 bases and J 2 bases; bases outside gene matches: 17. Germline values: CDR1 DFQATT, CDR2 SNEGSKA (reference sequence). The CDR3 coding sequence is TGCAGTGCTTCTAGGTGGGGCAGGGGGGATCTAAACACTGAAGCTTTCTTT. It is translated as CSASRWGRGDLNTEAFF.

The V gene is TRBV27, the J gene TRBJ2-1, with D possibly matching TRBD1 (5 bases). The CDR3 has 13 residues. Per the germline V gene, CDR1 is MNHEY and CDR2 is SMNVEV (reference sequence). V was shortened by 4 bases and J by 5 bases, with 9 bases between the two germline ends. CDR3 in DNA: TGTGCCAGCAGTTCAGGGCCTCACAATGAGCAGTTCTTC. It is translated as CASSSGPHNEQFF.

The chain uses TRBV7-9 and TRBJ1-2, with 7 bases matching TRBD1. The J segment lost 0 bases and the V segment lost 5 bases, leaving 6 bases of the junction unmatched. This CDR3 has 15 amino acids. Germline V gene sequence: CDR1 SEHNR, CDR2 FQNEAQ (reference sequence). The CDR3 sequence is CASSTAGGSNYGYTF. CDR3 nucleotides: TGTGCCAGCAGCACGGCAGGGGGTTCTAACTATGGCTACACCTTC.

The sample holds many counts of this clonotype. The chain uses TRBV15 and TRBJ1-4; D gene ambiguous. Per the germline V gene, CDR1 is LNHNV and CDR2 is YYDKDF (reference sequence). There are 15 residues in the CDR3. V lost 0 bases, J lost 3 bases, and 8 bases lay in between. The CDR3 reads CATSRDVNPNEKLFF. The CDR3 coding sequence is TGTGCCACCAGCAGAGATGTGAACCCTAATGAAAAACTGTTTTTT.

This clonotype appeared a few times. The V call is TRBV27, the J call TRBJ2-1; no definite D call. There are 16 residues in the CDR3. In germline, CDR1 is MNHEY, CDR2 SMNVEV (reference sequence). V was cut by 7 bases and J by 4 bases, with 20 bases left in between. The CDR3: CASTPSKSVAYNEQFF. CDR3 sequence (DNA): TGTGCCAGCACCCCTTCCAAATCGGTGGCGTACAATGAGCAGTTCTTC.

The sample holds a few counts of this clonotype. V is TRBV7-6 and J is TRBJ2-1, with TRBD2 identical over 13 bases. The CDR3 sequence is 15 residues long. With V trimmed by 1 base and J by 15 bases, 9 bases remained unmatched. From germline, CDR1 is SGHVS and CDR2 FNYEAQ. The CDR3: CASSLGTSGSYFPFF. The DNA for the CDR3 is TGTGCCAGCAGCTTAGGGACTAGCGGGAGTTACTTCCCGTTCTTC.

This clonotype was seen many times. V and J are TRBV6-1 and TRBJ1-5; TRBD1 matches 7 bases. CDR1 is MNHNS and CDR2 is SASEGT in the germline V gene. V gave up 5 bases and J gave up 2 bases; unmatched junction bases: 3. The length of the CDR3 is 14 residues. CDR3 residues: CASSTGQGNQPQHF. The CDR3 DNA is TGTGCCAGCAGTACAGGACAGGGCAATCAGCCCCAGCATTTT.

The sample holds a few counts of this clonotype. The rearrangement links TRBV18 to TRBJ1-1; 9 nucleotides line up with TRBD1. With V trimmed by 3 bases and J by 4 bases, 3 bases remained unmatched. Germline values: CDR1 KGHSH, CDR2 LQKENI. CDR3 length equals 14 residues. This CDR3 reads CASSPGQGLTEAFF. CDR3 DNA: TGTGCCAGCTCACCGGGACAGGGTCTCACTGAAGCTTTCTTT.

This clonotype was observed a handful of times. The chain is built from TRBV6-5 and TRBJ1-2, with a tentative D call TRBD1 (6 bases). This CDR3 is built from 16 residues. The germline V gene has CDR1 MNHEY and CDR2 SVGAGI. Trimming took 0 bases from V and 6 from J, leaving 17 bases between them. CDR3 bases: TGTGCCAGCAGTTACTCGTCTGGAACAGGGATTGATGGCTACACCTTC. This translates into CASSYSSGTGIDGYTF.

The gene calls are TRBV7-6 and TRBJ2-7; 12 bases map to TRBD2. Germline lookup yields CDR1 SGHVS and CDR2 FNYEAQ. CDR3 size: 19 residues. J lost 2 bases, V lost 4 bases, and 15 bases had no gene match. The DNA for the CDR3 is TGTGCCAGCAGCTCCTCTCTAAGACTAGCGGGAGCCCCCGCCTACGAGCAGTACTTC. Residues: CASSSSLRLAGAPAYEQYF.

This clonotype was found a few times. This chain uses TRBV20-1 with TRBJ2-1; D may correspond to TRBD1 or TRBD2 (5 bases each). Trimming removed 5 bases from V and 7 bases from J, with 21 bases in between. The CDR3 contains 15 residues. Looked up from germline, CDR1 is DFQATT and CDR2 is SNEGSKA (reference sequence). Here the CDR3 DNA reads TGCAGTGCTCGCATAGACAGTAAATGGGGGAATGAGCAGTTCTTC. It is translated as CSARIDSKWGNEQFF.

This clonotype was picked up a small number of times. The chain carries TRBV6-1 and TRBJ1-1, with a possible D match to TRBD1 (6 bases). Germline lookup yields CDR1 MNHNS and CDR2 SASEGT. There are 16 residues in the CDR3. Trimming took 1 base from V and 1 from J, leaving 13 bases between them. CDR3 DNA: TGTGCCAGCAGTGAAGGCGGGGGCAGATGGAACACTGAAGCTTTCTTT. The encoded protein is CASSEGGGRWNTEAFF.

The V and J genes are TRBV6-5 and TRBJ2-3; a weak D match, TRBD2 (6 bases). This CDR3 has 18 amino acids. Trimming left V 1 base short and J 5 bases short, with 22 bases between. In germline, CDR1 is MNHEY, CDR2 SVGAGI. The CDR3 bases are TGTGCCAGCAGTTACTACCGAGCGGGTGGGGAAAGACAAGATACGCAGTATTTT. Translated, it gives CASSYYRAGGERQDTQYF.

This clonotype appeared many times. This chain links TRBV5-1 with TRBJ2-1; maybe TRBD2 (5 bases). Germline V lookup: CDR1 SGHRS, CDR2 YFSETQ. CDR3 size: 15 residues. V gave up 0 bases and J gave up 3 bases, with 10 bases separating them. This CDR3 reads CASSLGGTSYNEQFF. The CDR3 nucleotides are TGCGCCAGCAGCTTGGGGGGTACTAGCTACAATGAGCAGTTCTTC.